This entry is about one TCR beta chain. No antigen is known for it. V shed 6 bases and J shed 3 bases, with 14 bases lying between them. This CDR3 spans 14 amino acids. Germline-derived CDR1 and CDR2 are MDHEN and SYDVKM. These data are taken from a study of T cell responses to AZD1222 COVID-19 vaccine. Measured with immunoSEQ multiplex PCR; TCRdb has only the in-frame clones, and not every one. Of around 150,000 clones listed, 92% are singletons. The study, taken as a whole, reports: White British donors predominated, females outnumbered males, and clonal diversity was possibly underestimated. Increases in Spike-specific TCR breadth and depth were seen after two AZD1222 doses. Nearly half of unique spike-specific TCRs reportedly avoided B.1.351 and B.1.1.7 mutated regions. Of the AZD1222 recipients, only 5 to 7 were seropositive at baseline.

The V and J genes are TRBV28 and TRBJ1-2; possible D gene TRBD1, 5 bases. The sequencing used peripheral blood, collected on day 0 of MenACWY control vaccination. This receptor was identified in an adult in good health. CDR3 coding DNA: TGTGCCAGCAGGTCGGGGTACAGGCACTATGGCTACACCTTC. This codes for CASRSGYRHYGYTF.